This T cell receptor (beta chain) derives from a study of T cells after yellow fever vaccination. Germline lookup yields CDR1 SGHRS and CDR2 YFSETQ. The CDR3 loop spans 16 amino acids. Trimming took 4 bases from V and 5 from J; bases not matched to a gene: 11. TCRdb recomputed calls from the 5' RACE reads with MiXCR, one row per CDR3 protein. The top ten clones hold around 19% of a sample with around 320,000 distinct CDR3 sequences, approximately 4.5% of them seen once. This clonotype was counted between two and nine times. The gene calls are TRBV5-1 and TRBJ2-5; TRBD2 matches at 10 bases. Sequencing was performed on PBMCs, taken 15 days after the yellow fever booster vaccination. This TCR was sampled from a young man who received the YFV17D yellow fever vaccine. CDR3 sequence (DNA): TGCGCCAGCAGCCCAACCCTAGCGGGGGCTACGGAGACCCAGTACTTC. It translates to CASSPTLAGATETQYF.